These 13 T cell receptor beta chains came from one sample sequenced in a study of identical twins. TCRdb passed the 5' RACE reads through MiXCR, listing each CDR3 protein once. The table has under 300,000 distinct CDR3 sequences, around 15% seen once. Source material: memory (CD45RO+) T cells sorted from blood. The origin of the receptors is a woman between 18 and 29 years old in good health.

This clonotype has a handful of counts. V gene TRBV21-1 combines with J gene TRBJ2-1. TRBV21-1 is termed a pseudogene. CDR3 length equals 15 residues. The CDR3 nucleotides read TGTGCCAGCAGCAAAGAACTCCTCACCGTTAAGTGGCAGTTCTTC. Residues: CASSKELLTVKWQFF.

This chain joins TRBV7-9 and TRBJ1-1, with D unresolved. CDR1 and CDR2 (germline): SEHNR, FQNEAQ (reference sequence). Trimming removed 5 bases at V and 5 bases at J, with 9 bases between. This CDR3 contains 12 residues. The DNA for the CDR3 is TGTGCCAGCAGCCAGCCGTGGACTGAAGCTTTCTTT. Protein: CASSQPWTEAFF.

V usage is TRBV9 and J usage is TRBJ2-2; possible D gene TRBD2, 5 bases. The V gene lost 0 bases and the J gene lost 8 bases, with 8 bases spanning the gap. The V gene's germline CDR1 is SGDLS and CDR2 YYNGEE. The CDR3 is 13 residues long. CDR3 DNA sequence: TGTGCCAGCAGCGTAGCCTCGGGGGGGGAGCTGTTTTTT. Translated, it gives CASSVASGGELFF. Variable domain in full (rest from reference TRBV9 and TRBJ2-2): DSGVTQTPKHLITATGQRVTLRCSPRSGDLSVYWYQQSLDQGLQFLIQYYNGEERAKGNILERFSAQQFPDLHSELNLSSLELGDSALYFCASSVASGGELFFGEGSRLTVL.

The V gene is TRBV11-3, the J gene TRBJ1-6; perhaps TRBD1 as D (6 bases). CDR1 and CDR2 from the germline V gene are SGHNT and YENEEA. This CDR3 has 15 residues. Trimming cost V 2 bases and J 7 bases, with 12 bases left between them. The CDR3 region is CASSLNRVDNSPLHF. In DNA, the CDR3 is TGTGCCAGCAGCTTAAACAGGGTAGACAATTCACCCCTCCACTTT. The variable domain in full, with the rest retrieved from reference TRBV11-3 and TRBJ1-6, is EAGVVQSPRYKIIEKKQPVAFWCNPISGHNTLYWYLQNLGQGPELLIRYENEEAVDDSQLPKDRFSAERLKGVDSTLKIQPAELGDSAVYLCASSLNRVDNSPLHFGNGTRLTVT.

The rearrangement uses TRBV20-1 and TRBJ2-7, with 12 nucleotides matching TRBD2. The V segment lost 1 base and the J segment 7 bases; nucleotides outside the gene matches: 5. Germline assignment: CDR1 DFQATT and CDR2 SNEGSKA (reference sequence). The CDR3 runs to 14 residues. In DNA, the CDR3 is TGCAGTGCTAGAGCTAGCGGGAGGGCCGAGGAGCAGTACTTC. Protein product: CSARASGRAEEQYF.

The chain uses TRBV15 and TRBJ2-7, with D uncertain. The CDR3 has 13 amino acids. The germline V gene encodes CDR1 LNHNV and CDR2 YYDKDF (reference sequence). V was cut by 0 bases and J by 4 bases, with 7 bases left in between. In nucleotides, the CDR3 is TGTGCCACCAGCAGAGATCGACAATACGAGCAGTACTTC. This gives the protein CATSRDRQYEQYF.

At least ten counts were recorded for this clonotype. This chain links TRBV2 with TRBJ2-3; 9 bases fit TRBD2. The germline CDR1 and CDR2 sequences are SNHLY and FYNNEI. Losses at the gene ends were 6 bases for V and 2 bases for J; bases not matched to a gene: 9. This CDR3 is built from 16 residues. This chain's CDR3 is CASSVSGGLNTDTQYF. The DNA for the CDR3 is TGTGCCAGCAGCGTCAGCGGGGGGCTGAACACAGATACGCAGTATTTT.

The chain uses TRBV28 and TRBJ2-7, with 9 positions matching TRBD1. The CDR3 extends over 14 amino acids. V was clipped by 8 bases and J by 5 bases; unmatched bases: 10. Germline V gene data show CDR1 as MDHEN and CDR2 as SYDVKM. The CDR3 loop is CASVQGTGRDEQYF. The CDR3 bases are TGTGCCAGCGTCCAAGGGACAGGGAGGGACGAGCAGTACTTC.

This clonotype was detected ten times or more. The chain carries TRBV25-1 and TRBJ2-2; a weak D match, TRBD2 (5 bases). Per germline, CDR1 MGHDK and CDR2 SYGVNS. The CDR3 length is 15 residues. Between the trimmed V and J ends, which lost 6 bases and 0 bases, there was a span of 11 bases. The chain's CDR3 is CASRGPGTNTGELFF. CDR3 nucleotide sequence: TGTGCCAGCAGGGGCCCGGGGACGAACACCGGGGAGCTGTTTTTT.

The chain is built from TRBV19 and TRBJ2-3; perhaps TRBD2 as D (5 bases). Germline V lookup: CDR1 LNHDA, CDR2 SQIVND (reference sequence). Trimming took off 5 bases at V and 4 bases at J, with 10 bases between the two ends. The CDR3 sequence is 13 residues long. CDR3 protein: CASSEERADTQYF. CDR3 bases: TGTGCCAGTAGTGAGGAGAGGGCAGATACGCAGTATTTT.

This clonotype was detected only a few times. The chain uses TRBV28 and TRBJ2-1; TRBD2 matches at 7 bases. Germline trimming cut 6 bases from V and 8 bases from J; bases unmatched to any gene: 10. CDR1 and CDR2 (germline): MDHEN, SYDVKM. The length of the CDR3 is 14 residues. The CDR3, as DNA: TGTGCCAGCAGCCCGGGAGGTGGGGTCGATGAGCAGTTCTTC. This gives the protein CASSPGGGVDEQFF.

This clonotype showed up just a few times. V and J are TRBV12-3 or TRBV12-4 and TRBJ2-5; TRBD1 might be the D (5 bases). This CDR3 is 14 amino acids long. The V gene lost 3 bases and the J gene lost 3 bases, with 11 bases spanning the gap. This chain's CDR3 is CASSFSAGKETQYF. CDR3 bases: TGTGCCAGCAGTTTCTCGGCAGGGAAAGAGACCCAGTACTTC.

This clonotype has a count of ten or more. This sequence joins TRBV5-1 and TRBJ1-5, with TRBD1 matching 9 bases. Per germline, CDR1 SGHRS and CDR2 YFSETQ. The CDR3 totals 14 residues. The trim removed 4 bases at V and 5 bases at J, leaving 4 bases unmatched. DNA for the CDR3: TGCGCCAGCAGCCCGGACAGGGGAGATCAGCCCCAGCATTTT. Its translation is CASSPDRGDQPQHF. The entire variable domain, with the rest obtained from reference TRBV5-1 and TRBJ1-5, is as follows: KAGVTQTPRYLIKTRGQQVTLSCSPISGHRSVSWYQQTPGQGLQFLFEYFSETQRNKGNFPGRFSGRQFSNSRSEMNVSTLELGDSALYLCASSPDRGDQPQHFGDGTRLSIL.